Detailed here is one T cell receptor beta chain. This CDR3 comprises 13 residues. With 4 bases removed from V and 2 bases from J, the gap between germline ends came to 9 bases. These data come from a study of blood T cell repertoires in COVID-19. Recruitment covered roughly 22 US areas and drew participants whose ages spanned roughly 18 to 89 years. The data were produced by immunoSEQ multiplex PCR, yet TCRdb's version contains in-frame clones alone and is incomplete. The sample shows about 200,000 clones, about four fifths of them seen only once. This receptor was taken from a man aged 40-50 years who had recovered from COVID-19. Sequenced input: PBMCs or T cells enriched from blood (not recorded which). The chain carries TRBV12-3 or TRBV12-4 and TRBJ2-7; D unclear. The CDR3 DNA is TGTGCCAGCAGTTCCGGGTCCACCTACGAGCAGTACTTC. Its protein is CASSSGSTYEQYF.